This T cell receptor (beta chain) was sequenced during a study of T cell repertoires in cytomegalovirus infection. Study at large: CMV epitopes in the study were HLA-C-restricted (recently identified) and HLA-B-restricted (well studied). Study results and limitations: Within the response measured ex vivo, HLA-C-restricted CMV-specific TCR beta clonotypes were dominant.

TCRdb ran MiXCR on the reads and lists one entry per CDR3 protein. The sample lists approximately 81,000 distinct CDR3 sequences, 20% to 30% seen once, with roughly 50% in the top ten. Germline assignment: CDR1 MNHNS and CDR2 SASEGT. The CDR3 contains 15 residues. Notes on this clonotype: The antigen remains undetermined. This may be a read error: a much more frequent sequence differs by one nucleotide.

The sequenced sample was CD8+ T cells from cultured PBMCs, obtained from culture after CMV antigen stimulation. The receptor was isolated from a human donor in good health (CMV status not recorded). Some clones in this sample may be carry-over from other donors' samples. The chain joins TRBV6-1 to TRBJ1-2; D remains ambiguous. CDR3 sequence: CACSEREGTNYGYTF. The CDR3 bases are TGTGCCTGCAGTGAAAGGGAAGGGACTAACTATGGCTACACCTTC.